A selection of T cell receptor beta chains follows, all from one sample in a study of identical twins. TCRdb used MiXCR to reprocess the 5' RACE reads, holding one entry per CDR3 protein. The top ten hold roughly 7% of the sample, which has 250,000 to 350,000 distinct CDR3 sequences, roughly 10% seen once. These data also featured in a second study, about yellow fever vaccine responses in identical twins.

Input material: CD8+ T cells sorted from blood. All receptors come from a woman younger than 35 in good health. Each CDR3 is given with its conserved first and last residue. A D gene is named only where the DNA matches it firmly. Expanded clones get a size class; other rows say once, few or many, or leave the size out.

size | J | V | D | DNA | CDR3
few | TRBJ2-5 | TRBV29-1 | NA | TGCAGCGTTGTCGAAGAGACCCAGTACTTC | CSVVEETQYF
NA | TRBJ2-1 | TRBV14 | TRBD2 | TGTGCCAGCAGCCTCTCAAGCTGGCTAGCGGGAAAGGCTGCCTACAATGAGCAGTTCTTC | CASSLSSWLAGKAAYNEQFF
many | TRBJ1-1 | TRBV7-8 | TRBD1 | TGTGCCAGCAGCTTCTACGGGACAGGGAACACTGAAGCTTTCTTT | CASSFYGTGNTEAFF
few | TRBJ2-5 | TRBV5-6 | NA | TGTGCCAGCAGCTTTTCCGGGACGGGAGAGACCCAGTACTTC | CASSFSGTGETQYF
many | TRBJ2-3 | TRBV14 | NA | TGTGCCAGCAGCCGCCGGATCGGAGATACGCAGTATTTT | CASSRRIGDTQYF
many | TRBJ2-3 | TRBV7-8 | NA | TGTGCCAGCAGCTTGGGGAAGGGGGATACGCAGTATTTT | CASSLGKGDTQYF
NA | TRBJ2-7 | TRBV6-2/TRBV6-3 | TRBD2 | TGTGCCAGCAGTTACGGACTAGTCTACGAGCAGTACTTC | CASSYGLVYEQYF
many | TRBJ2-1 | TRBV29-1 | NA | TGCAGCGTTGAGCCGTCGGGGGCGAACAATGAGCAGTTCTTC | CSVEPSGANNEQFF
many | TRBJ1-2 | TRBV29-1 | TRBD1 | TGCAGCGTTGTTGAGGGGGCGCCCGGCTACACCTTC | CSVVEGAPGYTF
NA | TRBJ2-1 | TRBV20-1 | NA | TGCTGTGCTAGAGATCGGACGGGGAGCTCCTACAATGAGCAGTTCTTC | CCARDRTGSSYNEQFF
few | TRBJ2-7 | TRBV20-1 | NA | TGCAGTGCTAGAATGGCTGACGAGCAGTACTTC | CSARMADEQYF
few | TRBJ2-2 | TRBV6-1 | NA | TGTGCCAGCAGTGAAGGCGACAGGCAGCCGATTGGGGACGATTCGACCGGGGAGCTGTTTTTT | CASSEGDRQPIGDDSTGELFF
many | TRBJ2-7 | TRBV6-2/TRBV6-3 | TRBD1 | TGTGCCAGCAGCAGACTGACCGACAGGGGACCCCTCTACGAGCAGTACTTC | CASSRLTDRGPLYEQYF
few | TRBJ1-1 | TRBV7-9 | NA | TGTGCCAGCAGCTTAGGAGGGGGAGAGGGGAACACTGAAGCTTTCTTT | CASSLGGGEGNTEAFF